Reported below is one TCR beta chain. This sample is drawn from a study of T cells expressing NK-cell markers. This CDR3 is built from 18 residues. Germline CDR1 and CDR2: DFQATT and SNEGSKA (reference sequence). Reanalyzing the 5' RACE reads, TCRdb keeps one entry per CDR3 protein, without DNA. The sample is made up of about 170,000 distinct CDR3 sequences, and the top ten hold 20% of it. The sequence came from a man aged 18-69 years in good health. This chain joins TRBV20-1 and TRBJ2-3; the TRBD2 assignment by TCRdb is unverifiable without DNA. Sample: blood T cells: a sorted CD56 or NKG2C T cell subset, CD4+ or CD8+ T cells, or bulk PBMC T cells (not recorded which). The CDR3 loop is CSARDGTSGGPYTDTQYF.